These 4 T cell receptor beta chains share one sample of origin, sequenced in a study of T cell responses to AZD1222 COVID-19 vaccine listed by TCRdb under 2021. Library construction relied on the immunoSEQ multiplex PCR assay. TCRdb carries this immuneACCESS record with in-frame sequences only. Its versions omit some clonotypes, under half of them owing to an unresolved V gene in the studies checked, with the rest unexplained. The sample has 150,000 or so clones on record, about nine tenths of them singletons. The ten largest make up about 4.7% of the sample. The meaning of the sample's time point label: baseline before first vaccination. The specimen comprised peripheral blood, sampled on day 0 of AZD1222 vaccination. These TCRs come from an adult in good health.

The chain uses TRBV19 and TRBJ1-5; no clear D. The CDR3 contains 14 residues. Trimming cost V 5 bases and J 3 bases, with 11 bases left between them. Germline CDR1 reads LNHDA; CDR2 reads SQIVND (reference sequence). The CDR3 reads CASSVRVNNQPQHF. The CDR3 DNA sequence: TGTGCCAGTAGTGTCCGGGTAAACAATCAGCCCCAGCATTTT. Full variable domain (rest looked up from reference TRBV19 and TRBJ1-5): DGGITQSPKYLFRKEGQNVTLSCEQNLNHDAMYWYRQDPGQGLRLIYYSQIVNDFQKGDIAEGYSVSREKKESFPLTVTSAQKNPTAFYLCASSVRVNNQPQHFGDGTRLSIL.

The chain combines TRBV30 with TRBJ1-4; 9 bases are shared with TRBD1. Germline V gives CDR1 GTSNPN, CDR2 SVGIG (reference sequence). V shed 8 bases and J 7 bases; nucleotides not matched to a gene: 5. This CDR3 is 12 amino acids long. The CDR3 region is CATGQGTEKLFF. The CDR3 nucleotides are TGTGCCACCGGACAGGGGACTGAAAAACTGTTTTTT.

The V and J genes are TRBV10-3 and TRBJ1-2; D not resolved. The germline V and J ends were trimmed by 6 bases and 0 bases, with 17 bases remaining between them. Germline V gives CDR1 ENHRY, CDR2 SYGVKD. The CDR3 is 16 residues long. CDR3 sequence: CAIRQPGSQSNYGYTF. DNA of the CDR3: TGTGCCATCAGACAACCCGGGTCCCAGTCTAACTATGGCTACACCTTC.

The J gene is TRBJ1-4, the V gene TRBV6-1, with 7 bases aligning to TRBD1. CDR1 is MNHNS, CDR2 SASEGT, per germline. The CDR3 has 16 residues. V dropped 4 bases and J dropped 0; count of bases not matched to a gene: 5. CDR3 in DNA: TGTGCCAGCAGTGGGGGACAGCGCGCAACTAATGAAAAACTGTTTTTT. Translated, it gives CASSGGQRATNEKLFF.